Presented here are 26 T cell receptor beta chains from one specimen sequenced in a study of graft-versus-host responses after intestinal transplantation. Repertoires were generated with immunoSEQ multiplex PCR, while TCRdb's copy carries only in-frame clones and drops some. The sample includes some 15,000 clones, 90% to 95% of them seen just once. This sample comprised PBMCs, obtained 9 days after transplant. These receptor sequences come from a human patient who received an intestinal transplant, so some T cells may come from the graft donor.

The chain employs TRBV10-3 and TRBJ1-2; D unclear. This CDR3 contains 12 residues. V lost 6 bases and J 0 bases, leaving 5 bases between the germline ends. CDR1 is ENHRY and CDR2 is SYGVKD in the germline V gene. CDR3 protein: CAIREANYGYTF. CDR3 nucleotide sequence: TGTGCCATCAGGGAGGCTAACTATGGCTACACCTTC.

This chain connects TRBV6-5 to TRBJ2-1; D is undetermined. The ends were cut back, 0 bases at V and 4 bases at J, with 4 bases in the middle. This CDR3 contains 13 residues. Germline CDR1 MNHEY, CDR2 SVGAGI. The CDR3 nucleotides are TGTGCCAGCAGTTACTCTCCATACAATGAGCAGTTCTTC. Residues: CASSYSPYNEQFF.

This chain connects TRBV25-1 to TRBJ2-7, with D perhaps TRBD2 (5 bases). CDR1 is MGHDK and CDR2 is SYGVNS in the germline V gene. The CDR3 extends over 12 amino acids. With 2 bases removed from V and 6 bases from J, the gap between germline ends came to 8 bases. The CDR3 protein is CASSEGAAEQYF. The CDR3 nucleotides are TGTGCCAGCAGTGAAGGAGCGGCCGAGCAGTACTTC.

This clone was counted a few times. The chain has TRBV7-9 and TRBJ2-7, with no clear D. This CDR3 is built from 11 residues. V shed 5 bases and J shed 1 base, with 3 bases lying between them. Germline CDR1 and CDR2: SEHNR and FQNEAQ (reference sequence). CDR3 loop: CASSRSYEQYF. The DNA of the CDR3 is TGTGCCAGCAGCCGATCCTACGAGCAGTACTTC. The full variable domain, rest sourced from reference TRBV7-9 and TRBJ2-7, is DTGVSQNPRHKITKRGQNVTFRCDPISEHNRLYWYRQTLGQGPEFLTYFQNEAQLEKSRLLSDRFSAERPKGSFSTLEIQRTEQGDSAMYLCASSRSYEQYFGPGTRLTVT.

The chain is built from TRBV28 and TRBJ1-2, with TRBD1 matching 8 bases. CDR3 length: 12 amino acids. Unmatched junction bases numbered 5, after V lost 6 bases and J lost 8 bases. The germline gives CDR1 MDHEN, CDR2 SYDVKM. The CDR3 protein is CASRPGGLGYTF. The CDR3 DNA is TGTGCCAGCAGGCCAGGGGGCTTGGGCTACACCTTC.

V usage is TRBV2 and J usage is TRBJ2-1; a weak D match, TRBD2 (6 bases). The CDR3 has 14 residues. Germline-derived CDR1 and CDR2 are SNHLY and FYNNEI. Trimming cost V 4 bases and J 3 bases, with 10 bases left between them. The CDR3 sequence is CASSAREDYNEQFF. CDR3 DNA sequence: TGTGCCAGCAGTGCCAGGGAGGACTACAATGAGCAGTTCTTC. The full variable domain, completed using reference TRBV2 and TRBJ2-1, is EPEVTQTPSHQVTQMGQEVILRCVPISNHLYFYWYRQILGQKVEFLVSFYNNEISEKSEIFDDQFSVERPDGSNFTLKIRSTKLEDSAMYFCASSAREDYNEQFFGPGTRLTVL.

The J gene is TRBJ2-1, the V gene TRBV5-1; 8 bases map to TRBD1. J was trimmed by 8 bases and V by 0 bases; bases with no gene match: 7. CDR1 is SGHRS, CDR2 YFSETQ, per germline. The CDR3 length is 15 residues. CDR3 coding DNA: TGCGCCAGCAGCTTGGAACGGCAGGGGGCCGATGAGCAGTTCTTC. Its protein is CASSLERQGADEQFF.

The chain recombines TRBV11-2 with TRBJ1-2, with D uncertain. Trimming took 5 bases from V and 6 from J, leaving 13 bases between them. In germline, CDR1 is SGHAT, CDR2 FQNNGV. CDR3 length: 13 residues. The CDR3 coding sequence is TGTGCCAGCAGCCCCCGGGCGGGCGATGGCTACACCTTC. Protein: CASSPRAGDGYTF.

This rearrangement joins TRBV23-1 to TRBJ2-5; perhaps TRBD1 as D (5 bases). TRBV23-1 is annotated as an ORF whose role is uncertain. The CDR3 is 17 amino acids. V was clipped by 0 bases and J by 2 bases, with 16 bases between them. This CDR3 reads CASSQSTRQRQQETQYF. The CDR3 DNA sequence: TGCGCCAGCAGTCAATCCACGAGACAGAGACAACAAGAGACCCAGTACTTC.

A single count supports this clone. This sequence joins TRBV5-1 and TRBJ2-3; perhaps TRBD2 as D (5 bases). V gave up 0 bases and J gave up 1 base, with 15 bases separating them. The CDR3 contains 17 residues. Germline V lookup: CDR1 SGHRS, CDR2 YFSETQ. The CDR3 protein is CASSLGVLADRTDTQYF. The CDR3 DNA is TGCGCCAGCAGCTTGGGTGTTCTAGCAGACCGCACAGATACGCAGTATTTT.

The chain joins TRBV27 to TRBJ1-2; D is uncertain. Trimming removed 6 bases at V and 4 bases at J, with 9 bases between. CDR3 length: 12 amino acids. From germline, CDR1 is MNHEY and CDR2 SMNVEV (reference sequence). DNA of the CDR3: TGTGCCAGCAGCCCCGTGGGCTATGGCTACACCTTC. This codes for CASSPVGYGYTF.

This clone was seen just once. V usage is TRBV10-3 and J usage is TRBJ1-1; D is undetermined. The CDR3 totals 15 residues. The germline CDR1 and CDR2 sequences are ENHRY and SYGVKD. V lost 0 bases, J lost 0 bases, and 8 bases lay in between. CDR3 sequence (DNA): TGTGCCATCAGTGAGTCGTGGACGGTGAACACTGAAGCTTTCTTT. This sequence encodes CAISESWTVNTEAFF.

The chain combines TRBV4-1 with TRBJ1-1, with D unclear. V was cut by 0 bases and J by 1 base, with 12 bases left in between. Germline loops: CDR1 MGHRA, CDR2 YSYEKL. The CDR3 sequence is 16 residues long. CDR3 bases: TGCGCCAGCAGCCAAGACGTTGATCAGTGGAACACTGAAGCTTTCTTT. It is translated as CASSQDVDQWNTEAFF.

The gene calls are TRBV30 and TRBJ2-1, with 10 bases aligning to TRBD1. With 5 bases clipped from V and 9 bases from J, the junction kept 7 bases outside the gene matches. There are 13 residues in the CDR3. Germline V gene lookup returns CDR1 GTSNPN and CDR2 SVGIG (reference sequence). CDR3 in DNA: TGTGCCTGGGGGGGGACAGGGGCAAGTGAGCAGTTCTTC. Translation: CAWGGTGASEQFF.

The chain links TRBV6-5 to TRBJ1-1; D uncertain. Germline V gene data show CDR1 as MNHEY and CDR2 as SVGAGI. V dropped 5 bases and J dropped 1 base, with 8 bases sitting between them. This CDR3 is 13 amino acids long. CDR3 amino acids: CASSLTRNTEAFF. DNA for the CDR3: TGTGCCAGCAGTCTCACACGGAACACTGAAGCTTTCTTT.

The table lists this clone with a count of one. This sequence joins TRBV29-1 and TRBJ2-3; 10 nucleotides match TRBD2. Germline loops: CDR1 SQVTM, CDR2 ANQGSEA. The CDR3 runs 16 residues. Germline trimming cut 0 bases from V and 4 bases from J; bases unmatched to any gene: 7. CDR3 amino acids: CSVEDPGLAGADTQYF. The CDR3 DNA reads as TGCAGCGTTGAAGATCCTGGGCTAGCGGGAGCAGATACGCAGTATTTT.

The V and J genes are TRBV27 and TRBJ2-1; 12 positions agree with TRBD2. Losses at the gene ends were 8 bases for V and 4 bases for J; bases not matched to a gene: 0. In germline, CDR1 is MNHEY, CDR2 SMNVEV (reference sequence). The CDR3 is 13 residues long. The CDR3 DNA is TGTGCCAGCGGGACTAGCGGGTACAATGAGCAGTTCTTC. The encoded protein is CASGTSGYNEQFF.

The chain joins TRBV6-5 to TRBJ2-3, with D tentatively TRBD2 (6 bases). The CDR3 consists of 13 residues. Deletions cut 2 bases from V and 3 bases from J, with 6 bases between. Germline-derived CDR1 and CDR2 are MNHEY and SVGAGI. The CDR3 DNA reads TGTGCCAGCAGTTACGGGACTACAGATACGCAGTATTTT. It is translated as CASSYGTTDTQYF.

The chain employs TRBV6-5 and TRBJ1-1, with no clear D. V lost 2 bases to trimming and J lost 0 bases, with 4 bases between them. The V gene's germline CDR1 is MNHEY and CDR2 SVGAGI. The CDR3 has 13 residues. The chain's CDR3 is CASSYQVNTEAFF. The DNA of the CDR3 is TGTGCCAGCAGTTACCAAGTGAACACTGAAGCTTTCTTT.

The rearrangement joins TRBV7-5 to TRBJ2-4; TRBD1 is taken as the D call from the table, unchecked against the DNA. TRBV7-5 is a pseudogene. The CDR3 sequence is 18 residues long. CDR3 loop: CARSTHPRQGRGWDIQYF. The CDR3 DNA sequence: TGTGCCAGAAGCACCCACCCCCGACAGGGCAGAGGCTGGGACATTCAGTACTTC.

CDR3 region: CASSIATGGYEQYF. For the CDR3, the DNA is TGTGCCAGTAGTATCGCCACAGGTGGCTACGAGCAGTACTTC. The rearrangement joins TRBV19 to TRBJ2-7; perhaps TRBD1 as D (5 bases). CDR1 LNHDA and CDR2 SQIVND come from the germline V gene (reference sequence). The CDR3 covers 14 residues. V lost 3 bases and J lost 3, with 12 bases in between.

The rearrangement joins TRBV7-8 to TRBJ2-5; maybe TRBD1 (6 bases). The end of the DNA fits TRBJ2-7 better, so the J call may be wrong. Germline assignment: CDR1 SGHVS and CDR2 FQNEAQ. This CDR3 has 14 residues. Written as DNA, the CDR3 is TGTGCCAGCAGCTTAGCAGGGACAACCTACGAGCAGTACTTC. Residues: CASSLAGTTYEQYF.

The rearrangement joins TRBV7-8 to TRBJ2-7; TRBD2 matches 9 bases. Trimming removed 5 bases from V and 2 bases from J; junction bases left unmatched: 7. Per the germline V gene, CDR1 is SGHVS and CDR2 is FQNEAQ. The CDR3 loop spans 15 amino acids. The CDR3 nucleotides are TGTGCCAGCAGCGGCACTAGCGGGCTGACCTACGAGCAGTACTTC. It encodes CASSGTSGLTYEQYF. The full variable domain, in which reference TRBV7-8 and TRBJ2-7 provide the parts outside the CDR3, is GAGVSQSPRYKVAKRGQDVALRCDPISGHVSLFWYQQALGQGPEFLTYFQNEAQLDKSGLPSDRFFAERPEGSVSTLKIQRTQQEDSAVYLCASSGTSGLTYEQYFGPGTRLTVT.

The genes are TRBV20-1 and TRBJ2-5, with no clear D. V lost 3 bases, J lost 4 bases, and 6 bases lay in between. This CDR3 has 11 residues. Germline CDR1 and CDR2: DFQATT and SNEGSKA (reference sequence). The DNA of the CDR3 is TGCAGTGCTAGCAGAAGAGAGACCCAGTACTTC. Protein: CSASRRETQYF.

The chain has TRBV28 and TRBJ2-7, with D unresolved. The CDR3 is 14 amino acids. The V gene lost 5 bases and the J gene lost 10 bases, with 21 bases spanning the gap. The V gene's germline CDR1 is MDHEN and CDR2 SYDVKM. In DNA, the CDR3 is TGTGCCAGCAGTGACCTCCGGGCCAGCGAGCTACAGTACTTC. Protein: CASSDLRASELQYF.

The V and J genes are TRBV14 and TRBJ2-5; TRBD1 matches at 8 bases. The J call may be in error: the DNA end matches TRBJ2-7 better. Germline CDR1 is SGHDN and CDR2 is FVKESK. The CDR3 totals 15 residues. CDR3 sequence (DNA): TGTGCCAGCAGCCAAGTCGAGACAGGGGTTTACGAGCAGTACTTC. It translates to CASSQVETGVYEQYF.